One sample yielded the 29 T cell receptor beta chains listed below, sequenced in a study of control samples from healthy donors and cancer patients. Using immunoSEQ multiplex PCR, the repertoire was profiled, and TCRdb retains in-frame clones only, with some absent. In the table there are about 130,000 clones, 75% to 95% of which are singletons. The sample taken for sequencing was blood. The receptors stem from a man aged 35-49 years in good health.

The rearrangement uses TRBV7-2 and TRBJ2-7; 9 bases are shared with TRBD2. CDR3 length: 14 residues. Trimming removed 1 base from V and 4 bases from J; junction bases left unmatched: 2. CDR1 is SGHTA, CDR2 FQGNSA, per germline. The CDR3 protein is CASSLDAGGYEQYF. CDR3 DNA sequence: TGTGCCAGCAGCTTAGATGCGGGGGGGTACGAGCAGTACTTC.

The chain uses TRBV7-9 and TRBJ1-5, with a weak D call TRBD1 (5 bases). The germline V gene has CDR1 SEHNR and CDR2 FQNEAQ (reference sequence). V lost 6 bases to trimming and J lost 4 bases, with 16 bases between them. This CDR3 contains 15 residues. CDR3 bases: TGTGCCAGCAGTCCGCTAGGGGCTGAGAATCAGCCCCAGCATTTT. It encodes CASSPLGAENQPQHF.

The chain joins TRBV27 to TRBJ2-7; maybe TRBD1 (7 bases). The CDR3 sequence is 13 residues long. Trimming pared 3 bases from V and 7 bases from J, leaving 13 bases between. Germline lookup yields CDR1 MNHEY and CDR2 SMNVEV (reference sequence). The CDR3 region has the DNA TGTGCCAGCAGTTTGGAGGGGGCGATTGAGCAGTACTTC. It yields the protein CASSLEGAIEQYF.

The rearrangement links TRBV30 to TRBJ1-2; possible D gene TRBD1, 6 bases. CDR1 and CDR2 (germline): GTSNPN, SVGIG (reference sequence). The CDR3 runs 18 residues. Trimming pared 0 bases from V and 3 bases from J, leaving 23 bases between. Here the CDR3 DNA reads TGTGCCTGGAGTGTACCGCGGCCGAACGGGGGGCAAGACTATGGCTACACCTTC. It yields the protein CAWSVPRPNGGQDYGYTF.

The chain is built from TRBV5-1 and TRBJ2-5, with 7 bases aligning to TRBD1. The J segment lost 1 base and the V segment lost 4 bases, leaving 4 bases of the junction unmatched. Germline V gives CDR1 SGHRS, CDR2 YFSETQ. CDR3 size: 14 residues. Written as DNA, the CDR3 is TGCGCCAGCAGCCCAGGGACAGCCCAAGAGACCCAGTACTTC. Translated: CASSPGTAQETQYF.

The gene calls are TRBV7-9 and TRBJ1-5, with D unresolved. V lost 3 bases to trimming and J lost 1 base, with 4 bases between them. Germline V gene data show CDR1 as SEHNR and CDR2 as FQNEAQ (reference sequence). This CDR3 spans 13 amino acids. CDR3 residues: CASSFESNQPQHF. The DNA for the CDR3 is TGTGCCAGCAGCTTCGAGAGCAATCAGCCCCAGCATTTT. The variable domain in full, with the rest retrieved from reference TRBV7-9 and TRBJ1-5, is DTGVSQNPRHKITKRGQNVTFRCDPISEHNRLYWYRQTLGQGPEFLTYFQNEAQLEKSRLLSDRFSAERPKGSFSTLEIQRTEQGDSAMYLCASSFESNQPQHFGDGTRLSIL.

The chain employs TRBV12-5 and TRBJ1-1; 7 positions match TRBD1. CDR1 and CDR2 from the germline V gene are LGHNT and FRNRAP. Trimming removed 7 bases from V and 0 bases from J; junction bases left unmatched: 8. This CDR3 region has 15 residues. The CDR3, as DNA: TGTGCTAGTGCCCTGACAGGGTATGTGAACACTGAAGCTTTCTTT. Its translation: CASALTGYVNTEAFF.

V is TRBV9 and J is TRBJ1-6; D gene unclear. The V end lost 4 bases, the J end lost 0 bases, and 14 bases lay between the germline ends. The CDR3 is made up of 17 amino acids. In germline, CDR1 is SGDLS, CDR2 YYNGEE. The CDR3 nucleotides are TGTGCCAGCAGCCCAGTCCCTCAGTCCTCCTATAATTCACCCCTCCACTTT. Its protein product is CASSPVPQSSYNSPLHF.

V gene TRBV29-1 combines with J gene TRBJ1-2, with D possibly matching TRBD1 (5 bases). V lost 7 bases and J lost 4, with 16 bases in between. The CDR3 length is 13 residues. Germline V gene data show CDR1 as SQVTM and CDR2 as ANQGSEA. CDR3 coding DNA: TGCAGCGCAGGCCTGGGGGGGACCTATGGCTACACCTTC. It yields the protein CSAGLGGTYGYTF.

This chain joins TRBV2 and TRBJ2-5, with D perhaps being TRBD1 or TRBD2 (5 bases each). In germline, CDR1 is SNHLY, CDR2 FYNNEI. This CDR3 is built from 15 residues. V lost 3 bases, J lost 7 bases, and 18 bases lay in between. Written as DNA, the CDR3 is TGTGCCAGCAGTGACAGGGACCGAGGGGAGAGGACCCAGTACTTC. It yields the protein CASSDRDRGERTQYF.

This clone was observed a single time. Other DNA sequences in the sample encode the same CDR3. This rearrangement joins TRBV3-1 (or the pseudogene TRBV3-2) to TRBJ2-6, with a possible D match to TRBD2 (6 bases). The germline V gene encodes CDR1 LGHDT and CDR2 YNNKEL (reference sequence). Trimming removed 3 bases from V and 0 bases from J, with 6 bases in between. CDR3 length: 15 residues. CDR3 protein: CASSQGGSGANVLTF. In DNA, the CDR3 is TGTGCCAGCAGCCAGGGGGGCTCTGGGGCCAACGTCCTGACTTTC.

The chain uses TRBV29-1 and TRBJ2-1; D is possibly TRBD2 (5 bases). The CDR3 has 13 residues. Trimming removed 7 bases at V and 3 bases at J, with 13 bases between. Germline values: CDR1 SQVTM, CDR2 ANQGSEA. CDR3 loop: CSDRGQLYNEQFF. CDR3 coding DNA: TGCAGCGACCGGGGTCAACTCTACAATGAGCAGTTCTTC.

This chain links TRBV28 with TRBJ2-3; TRBD2 might be the D (6 bases). V shed 7 bases and J shed 10 bases, with 24 bases lying between them. Germline-derived CDR1 and CDR2 are MDHEN and SYDVKM. This CDR3 has 15 residues. This chain's CDR3 is CASTPPGRWGFPQYF. Written as DNA, the CDR3 is TGTGCCAGCACCCCACCGGGGAGGTGGGGGTTTCCGCAGTATTTT. Complete variable domain (other parts from reference TRBV28 and TRBJ2-3): DVKVTQSSRYLVKRTGEKVFLECVQDMDHENMFWYRQDPGLGLRLIYFSYDVKMKEKGDIPEGYSVSREKKERFSLILESASTNQTSMYLCASTPPGRWGFPQYFGPGTRLTVL.

The rearrangement uses TRBV28 and TRBJ2-1; 9 nucleotides agree with TRBD1. Germline V gene lookup returns CDR1 MDHEN and CDR2 SYDVKM. The CDR3 has 15 residues. The V segment lost 4 bases and the J segment 9 bases; nucleotides outside the gene matches: 10. The CDR3 DNA reads TGTGCCAGCAGTTACCGGGACAGGGACTCAGGTGAGCAGTTCTTC. Translated, it gives CASSYRDRDSGEQFF.

V and J are TRBV5-4 and TRBJ1-1; 8 nucleotides line up with TRBD1. V was pared by 2 bases and J by 5 bases, with 5 bases of the junction left unmatched. Germline assignment: CDR1 SGHNT and CDR2 YYREEE (reference sequence). CDR3 length: 14 amino acids. The CDR3 sequence is CASSFAGGLTEAFF. The DNA of the CDR3 is TGTGCCAGCAGCTTTGCAGGGGGCTTGACTGAAGCTTTCTTT.

The J gene is TRBJ2-7, the V gene TRBV5-6; 7 nucleotides match TRBD1. J was trimmed by 6 bases and V by 4 bases; bases with no gene match: 13. The CDR3 is 15 residues long. Germline V CDR1 and CDR2: SGHDT, YYEEEE. The CDR3 loop reads CASSITGAGVSEQYF. For the CDR3, the DNA is TGTGCCAGCAGCATAACAGGGGCCGGGGTGAGCGAGCAGTACTTC.

V usage is TRBV5-1 and J usage is TRBJ2-7; no firm D call. The germline CDR1 and CDR2 sequences are SGHRS and YFSETQ. This CDR3 has 14 amino acids. The V gene lost 0 bases and the J gene lost 0 bases, with 7 bases spanning the gap. CDR3 region: CASSLVGSSYEQYF. CDR3 bases: TGCGCCAGCAGCTTGGTTGGTAGCTCCTACGAGCAGTACTTC.

The J gene is TRBJ1-2, the V gene TRBV18; 7 bases are a match to TRBD1. CDR1 KGHSH and CDR2 LQKENI come from the germline V gene. The CDR3 totals 18 residues. The V and J ends lost 3 bases and 8 bases, in that order; junction bases with no gene match: 21. The DNA for the CDR3 is TGTGCCAGCTCACCCCTAAGCAACGGACAGGCTTACTTTGGGGGCTACACCTTC. Translating gives CASSPLSNGQAYFGGYTF.

In nucleotides, the CDR3 is TGTGCCAGCAGCTCCCAAGGGACTAGCATGGATACGCAGTATTTT. Its translation: CASSSQGTSMDTQYF. This chain uses TRBV9 with TRBJ2-3, with 9 bases aligning to TRBD2. V shed 4 bases, J shed 6 bases, and the junction held 9 bases outside the gene matches. The germline V gene encodes CDR1 SGDLS and CDR2 YYNGEE. This CDR3 comprises 15 residues.

In its sample, this clone was seen once. This rearrangement joins TRBV13 to TRBJ1-2; D is uncertain. Trimming left V 1 base short and J 5 bases short, with 5 bases between. Per the germline V gene, CDR1 is PRHDT and CDR2 is FYEKMQ (reference sequence). This CDR3 is 12 amino acids long. CDR3 protein: CASSLASYGYTF. The CDR3 nucleotides read TGTGCCAGCAGCTTAGCGTCGTATGGCTACACCTTC.

The chain recombines TRBV6-2 or TRBV6-3 with TRBJ1-6; D not certain. Looked up from germline, CDR1 is MNHEY and CDR2 is SVGEGT. The CDR3 loop spans 12 amino acids. Trimming shortened V by 4 bases and J by 7 bases, and 5 bases separated the two germline ends. CDR3 residues: CASSFGNSPLHF. The CDR3 DNA follows: TGTGCCAGCAGTTTTGGGAATTCACCCCTCCACTTT.

The chain carries TRBV6-5 and TRBJ1-2; no reliable D call. This CDR3 comprises 13 residues. Trimming took 6 bases from V and 2 from J, leaving 10 bases between them. Looked up from germline, CDR1 is MNHEY and CDR2 is SVGAGI. The CDR3 nucleotides are TGTGCCAGCAGACCACAGAGAAACTATGGCTACACCTTC. Translating it yields CASRPQRNYGYTF.

The rearrangement links TRBV13 to TRBJ2-3; 8 nucleotides agree with TRBD1. J was trimmed by 3 bases and V by 1 base; bases with no gene match: 6. The CDR3 length is 16 residues. Germline CDR1 reads PRHDT; CDR2 reads FYEKMQ (reference sequence). The CDR3 here is CASSLARTGTTDTQYF. CDR3 DNA: TGTGCCAGCAGCTTAGCCCGGACAGGGACAACAGATACGCAGTATTTT.

V is TRBV7-6 and J is TRBJ1-4, with 8 bases that match TRBD1. Unmatched junction bases numbered 9, after V lost 5 bases and J lost 7 bases. This CDR3 region has 15 residues. Germline-derived CDR1 and CDR2 are SGHVS and FNYEAQ. This CDR3 reads CASSPSTGVSEKLFF. CDR3 nucleotides: TGTGCCAGCAGCCCATCGACAGGGGTCAGTGAAAAACTGTTTTTT.

J is TRBJ2-1 and V is TRBV2; D remains unclear. Per the germline V gene, CDR1 is SNHLY and CDR2 is FYNNEI. This CDR3 has 16 amino acids. Trimming pared 3 bases from V and 11 bases from J, leaving 23 bases between. CDR3: CASSEIGRIPTMKQFF. DNA of the CDR3: TGTGCCAGCAGTGAGATCGGGCGGATACCTACAATGAAGCAGTTCTTC.

The chain carries TRBV12-5 and TRBJ2-7; D gene ambiguous. Germline CDR1 LGHNT, CDR2 FRNRAP. CDR3 length: 11 amino acids. Deletions cut 5 bases from V and 4 bases from J, with 6 bases between. In DNA, the CDR3 is TGTGCTAGTGGTCCCATATACGAGCAGTACTTC. Its protein is CASGPIYEQYF.

The genes are TRBV27 and TRBJ2-3; unclear D gene. Germline CDR1 reads MNHEY; CDR2 reads SMNVEV (reference sequence). V was shortened by 11 bases and J by 0 bases, with 21 bases between the two germline ends. The CDR3 has 16 residues. The CDR3 coding sequence is TGTGCCGGCCCCCTGACGATCCGTGCTAGCACAGATACGCAGTATTTT. Its protein product is CAGPLTIRASTDTQYF.

V gene TRBV9 combines with J gene TRBJ1-2; D not resolved. Trimming removed 0 bases at V and 13 bases at J, with 19 bases between. Germline CDR1 SGDLS, CDR2 YYNGEE. The length of the CDR3 is 14 residues. CDR3 in amino acids: CASSVEGLGKAGTF. CDR3 DNA sequence: TGTGCCAGCAGCGTAGAGGGTTTAGGGAAAGCTGGCACCTTC.

This clone was counted once. Written as DNA, the CDR3 is TGTGCCAGCAGCGGAACAGGGGGCCCGGGCTACACCTTC. It is translated as CASSGTGGPGYTF. The chain has TRBV7-9 and TRBJ1-2, with 9 bases aligning to TRBD1. This CDR3 is 13 amino acids long. Looked up from germline, CDR1 is SEHNR and CDR2 is FQNEAQ (reference sequence). After removal of 5 bases from V and 8 bases from J, the junction contained 6 bases not matched to a gene.